Sequencing of this T cell receptor (beta chain) was carried out in a study of spatial heterogeneity in lung cancer. Noted time point: sample taken at primary tumor resection. The authors sequenced whole RNA from tumor, nontumor lung or frozen PBMC without sorting. The donors comprised about 65 untreated early-stage non-small cell lung cancer patients. Unique molecular identifiers tagged every individual TCR cDNA molecule. TCRdb recomputed calls from the 5' RACE reads with MiXCR, one row per CDR3 protein. The table shows 40,000 to 45,000 distinct CDR3 sequences, with around 15% occurring only once. This clonotype was detected a few times. Its target is unknown. The CDR3 covers 14 residues. CDR1 SGHTA and CDR2 FQGNSA come from the germline V gene. V lost 8 bases, J lost 0 bases, and 14 bases lay in between. Whole-study findings and limits: Circulating ubiquitous expanded tumor TCRs were observed more frequently at resection than at follow-up.

The rearrangement joins TRBV7-2 to TRBJ2-7, with D uncertain. The sequencing used PBMCs, collected at surgery. The receptor comes from a male donor with early-stage non-small cell lung cancer. CDR3 loop: CASSWPSSSYEQYF. CDR3 bases: TGTGCCAGCTCCTGGCCATCCAGCTCCTACGAGCAGTACTTC.